This T cell receptor (beta chain) comes out of a study of B cell selection in AIRE deficiency (dated by TCRdb to about 2019). In the study overall: A comparison of TCRbeta repertoires of sorted blood CD4+ conventional T cells and regulatory T cells was made between AIRE-deficient patients and healthy controls. The TCR-sequenced cohort comprised about five AIRE-deficient APECED patients and about five healthy control donors. Beyond this particular receptor, the publication reports: In AIRE-deficient patients, Tconv and Treg cells had TCRBV gene usage, CDR3 length and TCR diversity comparable to those in healthy donors. Sequencing covered only TCRbeta chains, and about two fifths of shared healthy-donor Treg sequences were also present in healthy Tconv, possibly due to differing TCRalpha chains. Among over 3,000 shared Treg TCRbeta sequences, roughly 32% were found to be shared only among healthy donors and approximately 9.3% only among patients, suggesting that Treg selection is less efficient in the absence of AIRE. Shared Treg sequences had shorter CDR3s, which reflects a bias toward rearrangements containing few non-templated nucleotide insertions. Roughly a third of the Treg TCRbeta sequences shared among healthy donors turned up in patient Tconv cells, suggesting that Treg-biased clones are diverted into the Tconv compartment.

There are 16 amino acids in the CDR3, from cysteine to phenylalanine inclusive. Only the CDR3 portion is preserved as DNA: 48 bases, with reading frame beginning at the first base. Based on the germline V gene, the CDR1 and CDR2 sequences are KGHSH and LQKENI. Relative to germline, V is 2 bases shorter and J is 0 bases shorter, with 13 bases between their ends. Conventional CD4 T cells were sorted as CD4+CD127+ cells. APECED syndrome was present in the AIRE-deficient patients. Sorting of Tconv and Treg cells intended for TCRbeta sequencing was performed on a FACSAria flow cytometer. Sorted cells were collected into 5-ml round-bottom polystyrene tubes, and dry cell pellets were frozen at -80°C before sequencing. The immunoSEQ platform was used to sequence the TCRbeta chains. The paper's processing steps were these. When conventional T cell repertoires were pooled, patients gave around 100,000 distinct in-frame TCRbeta sequences, while healthy donors gave about 130,000. Treg TCRbeta sequences found in two or more individuals were classed as public, and these public Treg TCRbeta sequences were then looked for in Tconv repertoires. Differences between groups were assessed using Mann-Whitney U tests with Bonferroni-Dunn correction in GraphPad Prism 7.03. Not all clones reach the TCRdb copy of this immuneACCESS table, which keeps in-frame sequences only. Checked studies attribute under half of the gap to unresolved V genes and leave the rest unexplained. For V, J and clone size, that table is used; D and trimming come from the DNA. This sample gives around 19,000 clones in total; about 96% of them show up just once. The top ten clones comprise approximately 0.31% of the sample.

Details on this clone: Its antigen target is currently unknown. No much larger clone exists at a distance of one base, and base qualities are not known.

The sequenced material came from conventional CD4+ T cells sorted from PBMCs. The TCR sequence derives from a human donor with AIRE deficiency. The chain was built from TRBV18 and TRBJ2-5, with TRBD1 perhaps the D gene, on 6 matching bases. Here is the DNA: TGTGCCAGCTCACCAAGGGGGACATTCGACCAAGAGACCCAGTACTTC. The translation is CASSPRGTFDQETQYF. The reference TRBV18 and TRBJ2-5 proteins fill in what lies around the CDR3, so the full variable domain reads NAGVMQNPRHLVRRRGQEARLRCSPMKGHSHVYWYRQLPEEGLKFMVYLQKENIIDESGMPKERFSAEFPKEGPSILRIQQVVRGDSAAYFCASSPRGTFDQETQYFGPGTRLLVL.